This T cell receptor (beta chain) was sequenced in a study of shared clonotypes between healthy human individuals. Notes on the study in general: Non-shared clonotypes had lower generation probabilities than those shared by all four donors. Relative to memory subsets, naive subsets generally showed larger estimated richness.

The table came from immunoSEQ multiplex PCR; TCRdb's copy has only in-frame clones and leaves some out. The table shows 2 million to 2.5 million clones, with about 93% occurring only once. The V and J ends lost 0 bases and 6 bases respectively, with 5 bases between them. Germline CDR1 SGHDT, CDR2 YYEEEE. The CDR3 totals 12 residues. Selected positively for CCR7 and CD45RO-negative, naive CD8 cells excluded terminally differentiated effector memory CD45RA+ cells. Turning to this clone: The antigen remains unidentified.

The specimen was naive CD8+ T cells from PBMCs. This TCR derives from a man between 18 and 29 years old in good health. Some clones in this sample may be carry-over from other donors' samples. The V and J genes are TRBV5-6 and TRBJ2-3; no clear D gene. Here the CDR3 DNA reads TGTGCCAGCAGCTTGGCTGTGGATACGCAGTATTTT. It is translated as CASSLAVDTQYF.